This paragraph covers one T cell receptor beta chain sequence. This entry belongs to a study of Ad26.COV2.S vaccination and SARS-CoV-2 variants. Turning to the study itself: Of the COV1001 trial arms, the Ad26.COV2.S arm included the donor. Dosing was one shot or two shots 56 days apart.

Treatment here: about 20 received Ad26.COV2.S at low or high dose, single or two shots; about five received placebo; per-sample allocation not given. Specimen acquisition occurred on day 63 following the initial vaccine or placebo injection. Donation came from an adult in Boston who was aged 18-55 years. Participants' vaccine, an Ad26 vector, delivered Wuhan-strain SARS-CoV-2 spike. This CDR3 has 13 residues. With 5 bases clipped from V and 8 bases from J, the junction kept 2 bases outside the gene matches. Per the germline V gene, CDR1 is LNHNV and CDR2 is YYDKDF (reference sequence). Generated by immunoSEQ multiplex PCR, the TCRdb table keeps only in-frame clones and is missing some. The sample has 440,000 or so clones, roughly 87% seen once; the top ten hold around 1.8%.

The material was peripheral blood, obtained in a trial of Ad26.COV2.S vaccine versus placebo. This receptor was taken from a person between 18 and 60 years old who received the Ad26.COV2.S COVID-19 vaccine or a placebo. The chain combines TRBV15 with TRBJ1-3; TRBD1 matches at 11 bases. Here the CDR3 reads CATSRDRGDTIYF. The CDR3 DNA follows: TGTGCCACCAGCCGGGACAGGGGGGACACCATATATTTT.